The entry below describes one T cell receptor (beta chain). Its antigen is unidentified. Included hyperthyroidism patients were aged 18 to 65 and newly diagnosed (under 2 months' duration). The authors diagnosed from clinical symptoms, serum thyroxine, TRAb, thyroid ultrasound and orbital computed tomography. The V gene lost 7 bases and the J gene lost 3 bases, with 16 bases spanning the gap. CDR3 length: 15 residues. The germline CDR1 and CDR2 sequences are MNHNS and SASEGT. RNA transcripts provided the template for amplifying TCR beta CDR3 regions. HTBI primers primed a first-round RT-PCR, and a second-round multiplex PCR followed. TCRdb processed the multiplex PCR reads anew with MiXCR; each CDR3 protein has one entry. The table lists about 400,000 distinct CDR3 sequences, roughly 15% of them singletons. The source of the sample is a study of Graves' ophthalmopathy and Graves' hyperthyroidism. Points from the study as a whole: Stable hyperthyroidism and ophthalmopathy were told apart by a 13-signature model, which achieved about 90% sensitivity and around 80% specificity. With around 65% sensitivity and about 74% specificity, the model predicted ophthalmopathy progression.

The TCR comes from a woman aged 18-35 years with stable Graves' hyperthyroidism. Sequenced material: peripheral blood. The V and J genes are TRBV6-1 and TRBJ1-5; no reliable D call. CDR3 region: CASTKEGRVNQPQHF. CDR3 nucleotide sequence: TGTGCCAGCACTAAGGAAGGGAGGGTCAATCAGCCCCAGCATTTT.